A single sample is the source of the 6 T cell receptor beta chains below, sequenced in a study of cytomegalovirus exposure and HLA in healthy donors. PCR employed 60 Vbeta and 13 Jbeta primers. This table comes from immunoSEQ multiplex PCR, and its TCRdb copy is limited to in-frame clones, with some not included. The profile shows some 150,000 clones, roughly 83% of them singletons. Sequencing used PBMCs. These receptors came from a human donor in good health.

The chain carries TRBV11-2 and TRBJ1-1; unclear D gene. The V end lost 0 bases, the J end lost 4 bases, and 9 bases lay between the germline ends. The CDR3 is 14 residues long. Germline lookup yields CDR1 SGHAT and CDR2 FQNNGV. The CDR3 region is CASSLEWAGTEAFF. CDR3 bases: TGTGCCAGCAGCTTAGAATGGGCGGGCACTGAAGCTTTCTTT.

The V and J genes are TRBV11-2 and TRBJ2-7; 7 bases match TRBD1. CDR1 and CDR2 from the germline V gene are SGHAT and FQNNGV. Germline trimming cut 1 base from V and 4 bases from J; bases unmatched to any gene: 4. The CDR3 consists of 14 residues. CDR3 coding DNA: TGTGCCAGCAGCTTAGGTGGGACAGAGTACGAGCAGTACTTC. Its protein is CASSLGGTEYEQYF.

A few counts support this clone. The chain joins TRBV2 to TRBJ2-6; D not certain. The CDR3 has 14 amino acids. In germline, CDR1 is SNHLY, CDR2 FYNNEI. Trimming cost V 4 bases and J 0 bases, with 4 bases left between them. In DNA, the CDR3 is TGTGCCAGCAGTGCAGACTCTGGGGCCAACGTCCTGACTTTC. This gives the protein CASSADSGANVLTF.

This chain joins TRBV15 and TRBJ1-1, with D uncertain. Deletions cut 0 bases from V and 3 bases from J, with 11 bases between. The CDR3 totals 15 residues. The V gene's germline CDR1 is LNHNV and CDR2 YYDKDF (reference sequence). The CDR3 DNA is TGTGCCACCAGCAGAGATCTTGAACATGACACTGAAGCTTTCTTT. It is translated as CATSRDLEHDTEAFF.

The chain uses TRBV5-8 and TRBJ1-5; 8 bases are a match to TRBD1. Unmatched junction bases numbered 12, after V lost 5 bases and J lost 5 bases. This CDR3 comprises 16 residues. Germline lookup yields CDR1 SGHTS and CDR2 YDEGEE. The DNA of the CDR3 is TGTGCCAGCAGATACCCGGACAGGGCGGAGGATCAGCCCCAGCATTTT. Translating it yields CASRYPDRAEDQPQHF.

This clone has only a few counts. V usage is TRBV6-1 and J usage is TRBJ1-5; D ambiguous. V was shortened by 2 bases and J by 4 bases, with 6 bases between the two germline ends. The CDR3 has 13 amino acids. In germline, CDR1 is MNHNS, CDR2 SASEGT. The CDR3 DNA sequence: TGTGCCAGCAGTGAAATCAGGAATCAGCCCCAGCATTTT. This encodes CASSEIRNQPQHF.